The TCR beta chain described here comes from a study of T-cell reconstitution after alpha-beta-depleted transplantation in children. Per the germline V gene, CDR1 is DFQATT and CDR2 is SNEGSKA (reference sequence). CDR3 length: 10 amino acids. Ten or more counts support this clonotype. The target antigen is unknown. Preparation of the TCRbeta library used unique molecular identifiers. Each CDR3 protein is one row after TCRdb ran MiXCR on the PCR reads. The table shows 330,000 or so distinct CDR3 sequences, with roughly 7.8% occurring only once. Whole-study results and caveats: Elevated TCRbeta diversity at day 60 was traced, in some patients, to surviving recipient T cells and thymic progenitors. Approximately two months post-transplant, alpha-beta T cells reportedly originated from several hundred expanded graft clones. T cells produced anew were the main source of T-cell counts and diversity one year after transplant.

V and J are TRBV20-1 and TRBJ2-7; TRBD1 might be the D (5 bases). This clonotype originated in a female patient between 2 and 15 years old who had a stem cell transplant for Fanconi anemia, so the T cells may come from the graft donor. The specimen was peripheral blood, collected 360 days after TCRalphabeta/CD19-depleted stem cell transplant. CDR3 in amino acids: CIPQGNEQYV. The CDR3 DNA sequence: TGCATTCCGCAGGGTAACGAGCAGTACGTC.